This is a list of T cell receptor beta chains from one sample in a study of T cells after yellow fever vaccination. Each CDR3 protein is one row after TCRdb ran MiXCR on the 5' RACE reads. The sample has hundreds of thousands of distinct CDR3 sequences, about 13% seen once; the top ten hold over 13%. The sample in question was PBMCs, obtained on the day of the yellow fever booster vaccination. The receptors derive from a man aged 30 to 39 who received the YFV17D yellow fever vaccine. Each CDR3 is given with its conserved first and last residue. A D gene is named only where the DNA matches it firmly. Not every row has a clone size; where given, it reads once, few, many or a size class.

j_gene: TRBJ2-7
v_gene: TRBV25-1
abundance: many
d_gene: TRBD1
len: 15
CDR3nt: TGTGCCAGCAGTGAAGTAGACAGGGACACCGGCGAGCAGTACTTC
CDR3aa: CASSEVDRDTGEQYF

j_gene: TRBJ1-1
v_gene: TRBV7-2
abundance: NA
d_gene: TRBD1
len: 14
CDR3nt: TGTGCCAGCAGCTCACCTATGACAGGGTGGCAAGCTTTCTTT
CDR3aa: CASSSPMTGWQAFF

j_gene: TRBJ2-7
v_gene: TRBV12-3/TRBV12-4
abundance: many
d_gene: NA
len: 15
CDR3nt: TGTGCCAGCAGTGCGATGGGTAGCGGCCCTTACGAGCAGTACTTC
CDR3aa: CASSAMGSGPYEQYF

j_gene: TRBJ2-3
v_gene: TRBV28
abundance: many
d_gene: TRBD2
len: 17
CDR3nt: TGTGCCAGCAGTTTAATAGGGGGCGGGAGGGCCATAGATACGCAGTATTTT
CDR3aa: CASSLIGGGRAIDTQYF

j_gene: TRBJ1-2
v_gene: TRBV20-1
abundance: NA
d_gene: NA
len: 13
CDR3nt: TGCAGTGCTAGTACAGGACAGTACTATGGCTACACCTTC
CDR3aa: CSASTGQYYGYTF

j_gene: TRBJ2-4
v_gene: TRBV7-8
abundance: few
d_gene: TRBD1
len: 15
CDR3nt: TGTGCCAGCAGCCACCAGGACAGGGGGGGGGACATTCAGTACTTC
CDR3aa: CASSHQDRGGDIQYF

j_gene: TRBJ2-5
v_gene: TRBV20-1
abundance: NA
d_gene: TRBD1
len: 11
CDR3nt: TGCAGTGGACAGGGGACGGAGACCCAGTACTTC
CDR3aa: CSGQGTETQYF

j_gene: TRBJ2-7
v_gene: TRBV6-6
abundance: NA
d_gene: NA
len: 12
CDR3nt: TGTGCCAGCAAAGGGGGATCAACCGAGCAGTACTTC
CDR3aa: CASKGGSTEQYF

j_gene: TRBJ1-2
v_gene: TRBV7-2
abundance: NA
d_gene: TRBD1
len: 15
CDR3nt: TGTGCCAGCAGCCTCGAATGGACAGGGGCAAATGGCTACACCTTC
CDR3aa: CASSLEWTGANGYTF

j_gene: TRBJ2-1
v_gene: TRBV11-2
abundance: few
d_gene: TRBD2
len: 18
CDR3nt: TGTGCCAGCAGCCCCCGAGCACTAGCGGGCTTTTCCTACAATGAGCAGTTCTTC
CDR3aa: CASSPRALAGFSYNEQFF

j_gene: TRBJ2-1
v_gene: TRBV6-5
abundance: NA
d_gene: TRBD2
len: 17
CDR3nt: TGTGCCAGCAGTTCACGGACTAGCGGAACCAAAGGGAATGAGCAGTTCTTC
CDR3aa: CASSSRTSGTKGNEQFF